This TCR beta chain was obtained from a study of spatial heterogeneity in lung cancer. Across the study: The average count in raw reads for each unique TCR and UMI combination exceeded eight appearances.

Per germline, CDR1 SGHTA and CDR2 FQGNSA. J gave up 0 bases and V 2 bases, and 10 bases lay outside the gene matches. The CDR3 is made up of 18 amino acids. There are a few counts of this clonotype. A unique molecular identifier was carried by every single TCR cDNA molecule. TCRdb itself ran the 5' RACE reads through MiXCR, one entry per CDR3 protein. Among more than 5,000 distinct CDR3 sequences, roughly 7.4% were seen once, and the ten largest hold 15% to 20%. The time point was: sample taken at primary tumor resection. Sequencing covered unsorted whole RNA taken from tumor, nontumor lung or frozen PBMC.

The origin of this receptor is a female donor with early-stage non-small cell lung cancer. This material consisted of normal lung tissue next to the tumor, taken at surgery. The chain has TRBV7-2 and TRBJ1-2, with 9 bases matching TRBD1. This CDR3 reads CASSLYGTGLGANYGYTF. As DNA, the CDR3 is TGTGCCAGCAGCTTATATGGGACAGGGTTGGGAGCTAACTATGGCTACACCTTC.